Following are 25 T cell receptor beta chains from one sample sequenced in a study of shared T cell receptors in the human thymus. Assay: immunoSEQ multiplex PCR; the TCRdb copy retains only in-frame clones and omits some. Found here are approximately 660,000 clones, approximately 87% of them singletons; the top ten hold 0.008% to 0.011%. In addition, the sample was reused for a study of human thymus T cells.

Sequences were obtained from thymocytes. Receptor source: a boy in the first two years of life with a congenital heart defect.

This chain connects TRBV10-2 to TRBJ2-5, with a tentative D call TRBD2 (5 bases). Germline CDR1 WSHSY, CDR2 SAAADI. The V end was cut by 3 bases, the J end by 3 bases, with 14 bases between. The CDR3 is 15 residues long. DNA of the CDR3: TGCGCCAGCAGTGATAGCGAGCAAAACAAAGAGACCCAGTACTTC. It encodes CASSDSEQNKETQYF.

The chain recombines TRBV7-2 with TRBJ2-1; 7 bases map to TRBD2. CDR3 length: 19 residues. The germline CDR1 and CDR2 sequences are SGHTA and FQGNSA. V dropped 3 bases and J dropped 4; count of bases not matched to a gene: 18. The CDR3 sequence: CASSFPRVSPGGAYNEQFF. CDR3 sequence (DNA): TGTGCCAGCAGCTTCCCCCGGGTGTCTCCGGGAGGCGCATACAATGAGCAGTTCTTC.

The rearrangement links TRBV5-4 to TRBJ1-1; D is undetermined. Deletions cut 3 bases from V and 2 bases from J, with 11 bases between. CDR1 and CDR2 (germline): SGHNT, YYREEE (reference sequence). The CDR3 covers 14 residues. The CDR3 loop reads CASSSTTANTEAFF. CDR3 sequence (DNA): TGTGCCAGCAGCTCTACAACAGCCAACACTGAAGCTTTCTTT.

This clone appeared once. CDR3 residues: CASSRDRGHEQYF. In DNA form, the CDR3 reads TGTGCCAGCTCACGGGACAGGGGCCACGAGCAGTACTTC. This sequence joins TRBV18 and TRBJ2-7; 10 bases map to TRBD1. The CDR3 covers 13 residues. Germline trimming cut 4 bases from V and 5 bases from J; bases unmatched to any gene: 2. Germline V gives CDR1 KGHSH, CDR2 LQKENI.

On this clone itself: The same CDR3 can be traced to other DNA sequences in this sample. V is TRBV7-8 and J is TRBJ1-1; the D is unclear. CDR1 and CDR2 (germline): SGHVS, FQNEAQ. The V end was cut by 5 bases, the J end by 2 bases, with 9 bases between. The CDR3 sequence is 13 residues long. CDR3 residues: CASSRPGNTEAFF. As DNA, the CDR3 is TGTGCCAGCAGCCGCCCGGGAAACACTGAAGCTTTCTTT. Full variable domain (remainder filled in from reference TRBV7-8 and TRBJ1-1): GAGVSQSPRYKVAKRGQDVALRCDPISGHVSLFWYQQALGQGPEFLTYFQNEAQLDKSGLPSDRFFAERPEGSVSTLKIQRTQQEDSAVYLCASSRPGNTEAFFGQGTRLTVV.

This clone was counted once. V and J are TRBV11-1 and TRBJ2-3, with 9 bases lining up with TRBD2. Germline V lookup: CDR1 SGHAT, CDR2 FQDESV (reference sequence). This CDR3 is 16 amino acids long. V lost 5 bases to trimming and J lost 3 bases; unmatched junction nucleotides: 9. In nucleotides, the CDR3 is TGTGCCAGCAGCACCTTGACTAGCGGAGTTACAGATACGCAGTATTTT. Amino acids: CASSTLTSGVTDTQYF.

The rearrangement uses TRBV6-4 and TRBJ2-1, with D perhaps TRBD1 (6 bases). Germline V gene lookup returns CDR1 MRHNA and CDR2 SNTAGT. Trimming pared 4 bases from V and 3 bases from J, leaving 22 bases between. This CDR3 has 18 residues. CDR3 in DNA: TGTGCCAGCAGTGTAAGACAGGTAGAGGCGCCGAACTACAATGAGCAGTTCTTC. Translated, it gives CASSVRQVEAPNYNEQFF.

This clone was seen more than once but under ten times. This rearrangement joins TRBV6-8 to TRBJ2-2, with D possibly matching TRBD2 (6 bases). Germline values: CDR1 MNHGY, CDR2 SAAAGT. The CDR3 consists of 13 residues. In DNA, the CDR3 is TGTGGAGGTTCGGGGGCGAACACCGGGGAGCTGTTTTTT. As protein: CGGSGANTGELFF.

This clone was observed a single time. The chain uses TRBV7-9 and TRBJ2-7; 14 bases map to TRBD2. The V segment lost 6 bases and the J segment 3 bases; nucleotides outside the gene matches: 13. Germline lookup yields CDR1 SEHNR and CDR2 FQNEAQ (reference sequence). The CDR3 is 18 residues long. CDR3 sequence (DNA): TGTGCCAGCAGTCCAACCGGGACTAGCGGGAGAGCCTACTACGAGCAGTACTTC. Its translation is CASSPTGTSGRAYYEQYF.

This clone has only a few counts. The genes are TRBV4-3 and TRBJ2-1; 8 nucleotides agree with TRBD2. The junction had 4 bases not matched to a gene; V was cut back by 0 bases and J by 3 bases. Germline V gives CDR1 LGHNA, CDR2 YSLEER. This CDR3 spans 16 amino acids. This chain's CDR3 is CASSQDTSGGYNEQFF. The CDR3, as DNA: TGCGCCAGCAGCCAAGATACCAGCGGGGGCTACAATGAGCAGTTCTTC.

This clone was picked up one time. The chain links TRBV6-1 to TRBJ2-2, with 11 bases matching TRBD2. The V and J ends lost 2 bases and 4 bases, in that order; junction bases with no gene match: 3. CDR3 size: 16 residues. The germline gives CDR1 MNHNS, CDR2 SASEGT. The CDR3 sequence: CASSEYLAGGTGELFF. Here the CDR3 DNA reads TGTGCCAGCAGTGAATATCTAGCGGGAGGCACCGGGGAGCTGTTTTTT.

The V gene is TRBV27, the J gene TRBJ1-1; weak D call: TRBD1 (6 bases). The germline V gene encodes CDR1 MNHEY and CDR2 SMNVEV (reference sequence). Trimming left V 5 bases short and J 3 bases short, with 19 bases between. The CDR3 loop spans 16 amino acids. CDR3 DNA sequence: TGTGCCAGCAGTCTACGCCCCCAACAGGGTCACACTGAAGCTTTCTTT. Its protein is CASSLRPQQGHTEAFF.

The chain recombines TRBV27 with TRBJ2-1; 9 nucleotides agree with TRBD1. This CDR3 spans 18 amino acids. The germline CDR1 and CDR2 sequences are MNHEY and SMNVEV (reference sequence). The V gene end was trimmed by 7 bases and the J gene end by 2 bases; junction bases not matched to a gene: 15. CDR3 DNA: TGTGCCAGCACCAACCGGGACAGGGTGGGTAGCGCCTACAATGAGCAGTTCTTC. The encoded protein is CASTNRDRVGSAYNEQFF.

The V and J genes are TRBV23-1 and TRBJ2-1; 12 bases match TRBD2. TRBV23-1 qualifies as an ORF whose function is uncertain. V gave up 6 bases and J gave up 7 bases; unmatched junction bases: 16. The CDR3 contains 18 residues. CDR3 DNA: TGCGCCAGCAGCCTCAACCCCCATCTAGCGGGAGGGTATAATGAGCAGTTCTTC. Amino acids: CASSLNPHLAGGYNEQFF.

This chain uses TRBV5-6 with TRBJ2-7; 12 positions agree with TRBD2. Germline lookup yields CDR1 SGHDT and CDR2 YYEEEE. Unmatched junction bases numbered 8, after V lost 0 bases and J lost 4 bases. The CDR3 is 17 amino acids. This CDR3 reads CASSLASGRAEEYEQYF. The CDR3 nucleotides are TGTGCCAGCAGCTTGGCTAGCGGGAGGGCCGAAGAATACGAGCAGTACTTC.

This chain joins TRBV4-3 and TRBJ2-7; TRBD1 matches 10 bases. The germline gives CDR1 LGHNA, CDR2 YSLEER. The CDR3 sequence is 15 residues long. The V gene end was trimmed by 4 bases and the J gene end by 3 bases; junction bases not matched to a gene: 6. The CDR3: CASSPTRTGGYEQYF. The CDR3 DNA sequence: TGCGCCAGCAGCCCAACGAGGACAGGGGGCTACGAGCAGTACTTC.

This chain links TRBV30 with TRBJ1-2, with 12 bases aligning to TRBD1. Germline V lookup: CDR1 GTSNPN, CDR2 SVGIG (reference sequence). The CDR3 has 17 amino acids. V trimming: 1 base; J trimming: 6 bases; junction bases outside the gene matches: 12. The CDR3 spells CAWSAFSGQGALDGYTF. The CDR3 DNA reads as TGTGCCTGGAGTGCATTCTCGGGACAGGGGGCGTTAGATGGCTACACCTTC.

The chain recombines TRBV5-8 with TRBJ1-1, with D possibly TRBD1 on 6 matching bases. Germline-derived CDR1 and CDR2 are SGHTS and YDEGEE. Trimming cost V 3 bases and J 11 bases, with 14 bases left between them. This CDR3 has 12 amino acids. The CDR3 DNA reads TGTGCCAGCAGCTCCTCGACAGGTCGCGCTTTCTTT. Residues: CASSSSTGRAFF.

This chain connects TRBV4-3 to TRBJ2-1; D is ambiguous. CDR1 LGHNA and CDR2 YSLEER come from the germline V gene. V dropped 4 bases and J dropped 4 bases, with 11 bases sitting between them. CDR3 length: 14 residues. CDR3 region: CASSLESGYNEQFF. CDR3 nucleotide sequence: TGCGCCAGCAGCCTGGAGAGTGGGTACAATGAGCAGTTCTTC.

CDR3 region: CASSETPTSQLFYEQYF. CDR3 in DNA: TGTGCCAGCAGTGAGACCCCGACTAGCCAACTATTCTACGAGCAGTACTTC. This chain links TRBV2 with TRBJ2-7; 7 bases align to TRBD2. The V and J ends lost 3 bases and 3 bases, in that order; junction bases with no gene match: 14. The CDR3 totals 17 residues. Germline assignment: CDR1 SNHLY and CDR2 FYNNEI.

V is TRBV15 and J is TRBJ2-1; a possible D gene is TRBD2 (5 bases). This CDR3 contains 15 residues. Germline-derived CDR1 and CDR2 are LNHNV and YYDKDF (reference sequence). V was pared by 4 bases and J by 9 bases, with 19 bases between. The CDR3 is CATSKRDPPGCEQFF. CDR3 coding DNA: TGTGCCACCAGCAAGAGGGATCCCCCGGGGTGTGAGCAGTTCTTC.

The chain carries TRBV9 and TRBJ2-1; D is unresolved. The CDR3 loop spans 14 amino acids. The germline V and J ends were trimmed by 0 bases and 9 bases, with 13 bases remaining between them. CDR1 and CDR2 from the germline V gene are SGDLS and YYNGEE. Here the CDR3 DNA reads TGTGCCAGCAGCGTAGCTACTACCCCAATTGAGCAGTTCTTC. Translating it yields CASSVATTPIEQFF.

The gene calls are TRBV18 and TRBJ1-3; the match to TRBD1 covers 7 bases. The J segment lost 3 bases and the V segment lost 2 bases, leaving 4 bases of the junction unmatched. CDR3 length equals 15 residues. Germline V gives CDR1 KGHSH, CDR2 LQKENI. The CDR3 is CASSPTDRDGNTIYF. The CDR3 nucleotides are TGTGCCAGCTCACCAACCGACAGGGATGGAAACACCATATATTTT.

The rearrangement uses TRBV10-1 and TRBJ2-7, with 8 bases aligning to TRBD1. The CDR3 extends over 20 amino acids. Germline CDR1 and CDR2: WNHNN and SYGVQD (reference sequence). With 6 bases clipped from V and 0 bases from J, the junction kept 22 bases outside the gene matches. Here the CDR3 DNA reads TGCGCCAGCAGGGTTGACAGGGGTTCAATGAGCAGATCAGGCTCCTACGAGCAGTACTTC. Protein sequence: CASRVDRGSMSRSGSYEQYF.

The rearrangement joins TRBV9 to TRBJ1-1; D is possibly TRBD1 (5 bases). Per germline, CDR1 SGDLS and CDR2 YYNGEE. The CDR3 length is 16 residues. V lost 3 bases and J 1 base, leaving 16 bases between the germline ends. The CDR3 here is CASSASHSGGNTEAFF. CDR3 nucleotides: TGTGCCAGCAGCGCCTCACACTCCGGGGGGAACACTGAAGCTTTCTTT.